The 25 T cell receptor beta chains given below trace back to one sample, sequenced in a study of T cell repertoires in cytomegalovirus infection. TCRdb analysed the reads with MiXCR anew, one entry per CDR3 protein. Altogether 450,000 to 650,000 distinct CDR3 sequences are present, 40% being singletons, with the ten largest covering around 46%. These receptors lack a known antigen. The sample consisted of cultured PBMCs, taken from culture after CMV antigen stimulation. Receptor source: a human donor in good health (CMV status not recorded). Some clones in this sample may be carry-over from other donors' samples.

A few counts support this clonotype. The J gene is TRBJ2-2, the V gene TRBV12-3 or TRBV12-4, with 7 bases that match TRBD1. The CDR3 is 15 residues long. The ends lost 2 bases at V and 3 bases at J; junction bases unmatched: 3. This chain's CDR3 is CASSLRQGYTGELFF. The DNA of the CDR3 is TGTGCCAGCAGTTTACGACAGGGCTACACCGGGGAGCTGTTTTTT.

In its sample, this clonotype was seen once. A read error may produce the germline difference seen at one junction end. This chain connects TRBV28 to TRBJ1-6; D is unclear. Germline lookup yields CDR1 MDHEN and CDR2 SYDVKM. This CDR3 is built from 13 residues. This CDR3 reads CASSSGLTAPANF. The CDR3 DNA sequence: TGTGCCAGCAGTTCGGGCCTAACAGCCCCCGCAAACTTT.

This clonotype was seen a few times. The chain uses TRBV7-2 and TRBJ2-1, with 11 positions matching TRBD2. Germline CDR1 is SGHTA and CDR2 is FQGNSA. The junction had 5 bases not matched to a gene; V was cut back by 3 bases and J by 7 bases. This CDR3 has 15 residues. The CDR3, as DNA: TGTGCCAGCAGCTTTAGCGGGAGGGGTATAAATGAGCAGTTCTTC. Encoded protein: CASSFSGRGINEQFF.

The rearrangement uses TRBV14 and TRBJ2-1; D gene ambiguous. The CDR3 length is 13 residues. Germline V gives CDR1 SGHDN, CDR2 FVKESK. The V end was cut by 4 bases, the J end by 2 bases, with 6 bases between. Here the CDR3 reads CASSPEPYNEQFF. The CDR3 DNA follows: TGTGCCAGCAGCCCGGAGCCCTACAATGAGCAGTTCTTC.

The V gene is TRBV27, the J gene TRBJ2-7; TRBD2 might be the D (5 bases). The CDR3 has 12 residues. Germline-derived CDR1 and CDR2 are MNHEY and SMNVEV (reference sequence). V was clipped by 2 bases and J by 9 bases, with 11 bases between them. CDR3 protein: CASSLDGIRQYF. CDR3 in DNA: TGTGCCAGCAGTTTAGACGGGATTCGGCAGTACTTC.

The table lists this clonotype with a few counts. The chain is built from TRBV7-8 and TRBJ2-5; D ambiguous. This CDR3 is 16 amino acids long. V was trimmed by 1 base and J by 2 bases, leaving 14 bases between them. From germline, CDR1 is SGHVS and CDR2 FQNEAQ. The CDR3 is CASSLGPHRPQETQYF. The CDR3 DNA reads TGTGCCAGCAGCTTAGGTCCACATAGACCTCAAGAGACCCAGTACTTC.

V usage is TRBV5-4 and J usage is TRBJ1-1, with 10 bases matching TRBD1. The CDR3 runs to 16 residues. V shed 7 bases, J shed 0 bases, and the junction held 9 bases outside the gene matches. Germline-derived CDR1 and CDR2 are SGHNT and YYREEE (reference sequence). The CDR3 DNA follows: TGTGCCAGCCAGGGACAGGGGCGCTACCTGAACACTGAAGCTTTCTTT. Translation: CASQGQGRYLNTEAFF. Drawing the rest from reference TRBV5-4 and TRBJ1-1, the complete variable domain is ETGVTQSPTHLIKTRGQQVTLRCSSQSGHNTVSWYQQALGQGPQFIFQYYREEENGRGNFPPRFSGLQFPNYSSELNVNALELDDSALYLCASQGQGRYLNTEAFFGQGTRLTVV.

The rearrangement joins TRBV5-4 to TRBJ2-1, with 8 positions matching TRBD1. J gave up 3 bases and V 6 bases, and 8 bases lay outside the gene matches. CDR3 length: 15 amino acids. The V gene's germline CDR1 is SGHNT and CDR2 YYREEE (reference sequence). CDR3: CASTPPGTGYNEQFF. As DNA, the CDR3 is TGTGCCAGCACTCCACCCGGGACAGGCTACAATGAGCAGTTCTTC.

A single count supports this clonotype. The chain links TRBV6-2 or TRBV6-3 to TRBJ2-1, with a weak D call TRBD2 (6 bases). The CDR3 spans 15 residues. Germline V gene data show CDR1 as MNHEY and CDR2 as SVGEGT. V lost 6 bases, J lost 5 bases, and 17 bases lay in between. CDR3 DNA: TGTGCCAGCAGACCCTCCGGGACTCCAAACAATGAGCAGTTCTTC. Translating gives CASRPSGTPNNEQFF.

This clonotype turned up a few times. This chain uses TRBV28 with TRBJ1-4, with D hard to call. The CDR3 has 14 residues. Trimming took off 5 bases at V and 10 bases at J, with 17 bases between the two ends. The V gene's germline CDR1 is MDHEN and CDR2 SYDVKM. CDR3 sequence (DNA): TGTGCCAGCAGTGCCCCAAGCAGGCCTGGAAAACTGTTTTTT. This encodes CASSAPSRPGKLFF.

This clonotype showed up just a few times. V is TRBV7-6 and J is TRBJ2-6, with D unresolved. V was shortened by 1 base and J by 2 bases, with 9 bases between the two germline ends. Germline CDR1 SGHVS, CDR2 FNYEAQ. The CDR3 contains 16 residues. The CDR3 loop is CASSLVVGTGANVLTF. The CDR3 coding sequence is TGTGCCAGCAGCTTAGTTGTGGGAACTGGGGCCAACGTCCTGACTTTC.

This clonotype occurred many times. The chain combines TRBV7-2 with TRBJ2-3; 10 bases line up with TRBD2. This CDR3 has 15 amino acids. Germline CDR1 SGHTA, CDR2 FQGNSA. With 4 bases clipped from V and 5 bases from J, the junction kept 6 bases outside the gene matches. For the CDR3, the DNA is TGTGCCAGCAGCTCTAGCGGGAGCTGGGGAGATACGCAGTATTTT. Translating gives CASSSSGSWGDTQYF.

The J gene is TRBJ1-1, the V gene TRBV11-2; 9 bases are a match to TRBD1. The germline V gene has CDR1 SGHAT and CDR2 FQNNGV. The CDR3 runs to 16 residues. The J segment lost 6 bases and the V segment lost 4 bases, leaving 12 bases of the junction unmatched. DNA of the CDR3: TGTGCCAGCAGCTCCATAATCCGACAGGGGGGGTCTGAAGCTTTCTTT. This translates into CASSSIIRQGGSEAFF. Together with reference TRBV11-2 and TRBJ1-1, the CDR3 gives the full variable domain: EAGVAQSPRYKIIEKRQSVAFWCNPISGHATLYWYQQILGQGPKLLIQFQNNGVVDDSQLPKDRFSAERLKGVDSTLKIQPAKLEDSAVYLCASSSIIRQGGSEAFFGQGTRLTVV.

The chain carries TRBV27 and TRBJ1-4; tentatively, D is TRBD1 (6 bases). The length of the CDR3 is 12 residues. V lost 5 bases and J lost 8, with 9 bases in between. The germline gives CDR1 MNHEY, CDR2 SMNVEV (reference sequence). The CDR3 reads CASSPGEEKLFF. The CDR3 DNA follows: TGTGCCAGCAGTCCAGGGGAAGAAAAACTGTTTTTT. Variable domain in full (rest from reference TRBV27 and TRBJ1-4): EAQVTQNPRYLITVTGKKLTVTCSQNMNHEYMSWYRQDPGLGLRQIYYSMNVEVTDKGDVPEGYKVSRKEKRNFPLILESPSPNQTSLYFCASSPGEEKLFFGSGTQLSVL.

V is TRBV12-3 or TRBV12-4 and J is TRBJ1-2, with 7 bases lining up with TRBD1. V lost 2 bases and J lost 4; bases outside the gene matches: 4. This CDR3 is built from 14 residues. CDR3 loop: CASSLPGTVYGYTF. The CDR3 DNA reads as TGTGCCAGCAGTTTACCCGGGACAGTCTATGGCTACACCTTC.

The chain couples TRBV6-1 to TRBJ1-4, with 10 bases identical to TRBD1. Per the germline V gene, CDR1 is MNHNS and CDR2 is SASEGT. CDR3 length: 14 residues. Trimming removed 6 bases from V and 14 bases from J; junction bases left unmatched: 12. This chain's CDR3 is CASSEGQGISGLFF. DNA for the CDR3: TGTGCCAGCAGCGAGGGACAGGGGATTTCGGGTCTGTTTTTT.

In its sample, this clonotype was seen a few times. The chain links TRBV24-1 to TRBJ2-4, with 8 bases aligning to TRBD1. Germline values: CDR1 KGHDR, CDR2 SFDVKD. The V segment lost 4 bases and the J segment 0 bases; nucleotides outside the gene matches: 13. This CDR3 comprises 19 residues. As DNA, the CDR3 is TGTGCCACCAGTGAGCCAGGGGGCCACAGGGACTTAGCCAAAAACATTCAGTACTTC. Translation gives CATSEPGGHRDLAKNIQYF.

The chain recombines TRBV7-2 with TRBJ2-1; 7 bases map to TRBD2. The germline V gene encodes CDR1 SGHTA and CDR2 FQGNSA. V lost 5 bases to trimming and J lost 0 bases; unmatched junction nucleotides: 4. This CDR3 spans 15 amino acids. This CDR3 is CASSPPGGSYNEQFF. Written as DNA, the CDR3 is TGTGCCAGCAGCCCCCCGGGGGGCTCCTACAATGAGCAGTTCTTC.

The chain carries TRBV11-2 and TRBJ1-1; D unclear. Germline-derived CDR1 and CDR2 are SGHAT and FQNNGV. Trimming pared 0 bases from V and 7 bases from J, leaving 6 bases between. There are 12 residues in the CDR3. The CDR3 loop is CASSLEHGEAFF. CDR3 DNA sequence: TGTGCCAGCAGCTTAGAACACGGTGAAGCTTTCTTT.

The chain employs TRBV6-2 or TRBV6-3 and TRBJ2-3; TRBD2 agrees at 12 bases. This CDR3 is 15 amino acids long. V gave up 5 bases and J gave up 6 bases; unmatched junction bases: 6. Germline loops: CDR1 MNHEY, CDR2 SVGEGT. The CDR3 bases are TGTGCCAGCAGTCCTAGCGGGAGGGCTGGGGATACGCAGTATTTT. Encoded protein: CASSPSGRAGDTQYF.

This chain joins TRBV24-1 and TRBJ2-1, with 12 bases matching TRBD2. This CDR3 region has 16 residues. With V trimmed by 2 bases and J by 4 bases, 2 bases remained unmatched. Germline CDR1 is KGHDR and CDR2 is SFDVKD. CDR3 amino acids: CATSDSSGRAYNEQFF. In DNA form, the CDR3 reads TGTGCCACCAGTGATTCTAGCGGGAGGGCTTACAATGAGCAGTTCTTC.

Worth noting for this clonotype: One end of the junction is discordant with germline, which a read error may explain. The CDR3 nucleotides read TGTGCCAGCAGTGTAAAGGGTTTAAATGAAAAACTGTTCTTT. It codes for CASSVKGLNEKLFF. The V and J genes are TRBV2 and TRBJ1-4, with D hard to call. The CDR3 totals 14 residues. Germline V gene data show CDR1 as SNHLY and CDR2 as FYNNEI.

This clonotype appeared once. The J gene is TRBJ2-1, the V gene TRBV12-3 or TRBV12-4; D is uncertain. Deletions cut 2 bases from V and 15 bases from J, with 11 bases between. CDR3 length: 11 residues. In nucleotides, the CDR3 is TGTGCCAGCAGTTTAAGCGACTTGCCGTTCTTC. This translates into CASSLSDLPFF.

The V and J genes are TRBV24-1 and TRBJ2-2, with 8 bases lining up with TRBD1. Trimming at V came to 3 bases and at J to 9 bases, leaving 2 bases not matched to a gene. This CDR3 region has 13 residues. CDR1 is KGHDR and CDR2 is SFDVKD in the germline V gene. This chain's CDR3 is CATSDRTGRELFF. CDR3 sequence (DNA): TGTGCCACCAGTGATAGGACAGGGAGGGAGCTGTTTTTT.

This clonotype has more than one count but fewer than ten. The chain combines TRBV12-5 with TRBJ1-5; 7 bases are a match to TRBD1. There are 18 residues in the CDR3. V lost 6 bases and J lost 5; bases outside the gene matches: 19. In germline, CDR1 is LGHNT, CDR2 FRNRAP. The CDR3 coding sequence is TGTGCTAGTGGCATGACAGGGCTGGGTGGGGAAGATCATCAGCCCCAGCATTTT. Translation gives CASGMTGLGGEDHQPQHF.